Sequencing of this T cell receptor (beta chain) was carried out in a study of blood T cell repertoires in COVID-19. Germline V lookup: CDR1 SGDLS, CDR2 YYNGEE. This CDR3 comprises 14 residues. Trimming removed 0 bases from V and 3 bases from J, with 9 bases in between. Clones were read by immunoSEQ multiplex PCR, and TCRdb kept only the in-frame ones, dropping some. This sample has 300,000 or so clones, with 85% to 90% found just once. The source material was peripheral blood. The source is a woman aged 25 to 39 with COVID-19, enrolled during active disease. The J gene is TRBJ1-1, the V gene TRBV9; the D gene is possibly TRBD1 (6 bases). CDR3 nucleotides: TGTGCCAGCAGCGTAGGAGGGGGACACACTGAAGCTTTCTTT. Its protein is CASSVGGGHTEAFF.